The source of this TCR beta chain is a study of shared clonotypes between healthy human individuals. General study points: With a handful of donors compared, 5% to 5.5% of naive CD4 clonotypes were shared.

As to this clone: What it binds is not known.

Method: immunoSEQ multiplex PCR; TCRdb's copy keeps in-frame clones and lacks some. Of some 2,000,000 clones in the sample, 95% were seen once. V lost 4 bases to trimming and J lost 2 bases; unmatched junction nucleotides: 8. CDR3 length equals 15 residues. Germline CDR1 SGHRS, CDR2 YFSETQ. The sequence derives from a man aged 18 to 30 in good health. V and J are TRBV5-1 and TRBJ2-5; TRBD2 matches 7 bases. The material sequenced was naive CD4+ T cells sorted from blood. Subset described: CD45RA+ positively selected. CDR3 loop: CASSPGWTRQETQYF. The CDR3 coding sequence is TGCGCCAGCAGCCCTGGGTGGACTAGACAAGAGACCCAGTACTTC.